The 3 T cell receptor beta chains below come from one sample, sequenced in a study of blood T cell repertoires in COVID-19 (TCRdb year 2020). Libraries were constructed by the immunoSEQ multiplex PCR assay. TCRdb retrieved this table from immuneACCESS and kept in-frame rearrangements only. Not all clones are present; in checked studies, unresolved V genes account for under half, and no reason is known for the remainder. This sample holds approximately 300,000 clones; roughly nine tenths were observed only once. Over 2.5% of the sample comes from the top ten. Sequenced material: PBMCs or T cells enriched from blood (not recorded which). Receptors originate from a woman under 30 who had recovered from COVID-19.

The gene calls are TRBV2 and TRBJ2-1, with D uncertain. The V gene's germline CDR1 is SNHLY and CDR2 FYNNEI. There are 16 residues in the CDR3. Trimming stripped 2 bases from V and 1 base from J, with 12 bases between. CDR3 nucleotide sequence: TGTGCCAGCAGTGAACTCCTTTTCAGGTCCTACAATGAGCAGTTCTTC. It encodes CASSELLFRSYNEQFF.

V gene TRBV5-1 combines with J gene TRBJ1-1; D remains unclear. The CDR3 has 14 amino acids. V dropped 0 bases and J dropped 1 base, with 7 bases sitting between them. Per the germline V gene, CDR1 is SGHRS and CDR2 is YFSETQ. This CDR3 reads CASSLGLWNTEAFF. The DNA for the CDR3 is TGCGCCAGCAGCTTGGGTCTGTGGAACACTGAAGCTTTCTTT.

This chain joins TRBV29-1 and TRBJ1-2; no firm D call. The CDR3 is 13 amino acids. Deletions cut 3 bases from V and 0 bases from J, with 8 bases between. CDR1 SQVTM and CDR2 ANQGSEA come from the germline V gene. The CDR3 reads CSVEETTNYGYTF. As DNA, the CDR3 is TGCAGCGTTGAGGAGACCACTAACTATGGCTACACCTTC. Supplemented by reference TRBV29-1 and TRBJ1-2, the full variable domain reads SAVISQKPSRDICQRGTSLTIQCQVDSQVTMMFWYRQQPGQSLTLIATANQGSEATYESGFVIDKFPISRPNLTFSTLTVSNMSPEDSSIYLCSVEETTNYGYTFGSGTRLTVV.